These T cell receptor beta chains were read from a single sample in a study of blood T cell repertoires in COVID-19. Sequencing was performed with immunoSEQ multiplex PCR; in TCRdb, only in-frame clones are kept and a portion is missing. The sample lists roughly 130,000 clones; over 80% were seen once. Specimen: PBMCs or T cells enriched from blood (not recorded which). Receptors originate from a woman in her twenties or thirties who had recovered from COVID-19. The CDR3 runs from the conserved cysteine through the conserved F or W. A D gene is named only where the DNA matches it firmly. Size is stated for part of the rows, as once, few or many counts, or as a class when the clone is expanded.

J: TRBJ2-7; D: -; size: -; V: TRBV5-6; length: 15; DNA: TGTGCCAGCAGCTTGAGTGGCGGGATCTCCTACGAGCAGTACTTC; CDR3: CASSLSGGISYEQYF
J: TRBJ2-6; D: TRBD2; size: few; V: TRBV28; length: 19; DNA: TGTGCCAGCAGTTTCGGGAGGAAAGGGTCATTCTCTGGGGCCAACGTCCTGACTTTC; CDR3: CASSFGRKGSFSGANVLTF
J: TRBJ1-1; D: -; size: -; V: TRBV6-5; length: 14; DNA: TGTGCCAGCAACTCGGGACAAGTCACCACTGAAGCTTTCTTT; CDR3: CASNSGQVTTEAFF
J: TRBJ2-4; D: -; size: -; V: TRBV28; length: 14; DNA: TGTGCCAGCAGTCCCAATTTGGCCAAAAACATTCAGTACTTC; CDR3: CASSPNLAKNIQYF
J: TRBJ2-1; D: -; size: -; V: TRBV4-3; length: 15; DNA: TGCGCCAGCAGCCCCTCGCCCCGGGACTCCAGTGAGCAGTTCTTC; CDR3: CASSPSPRDSSEQFF
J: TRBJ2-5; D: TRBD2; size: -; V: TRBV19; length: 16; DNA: TGTGCCAGTAGTATAAGGAAAGCGGGAGTTGGGGAGACCCAGTACTTC; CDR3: CASSIRKAGVGETQYF
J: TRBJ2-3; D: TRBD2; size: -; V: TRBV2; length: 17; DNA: TGTGCCAGCAGTGATCCGGGACTAGCCGTAAGGGGAGATACGCAGTATTTT; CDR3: CASSDPGLAVRGDTQYF
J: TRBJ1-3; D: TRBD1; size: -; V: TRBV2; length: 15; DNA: TGTGCCAGCAGTGGACAGGGGCTCTCTGGAAACACCATATATTTT; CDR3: CASSGQGLSGNTIYF
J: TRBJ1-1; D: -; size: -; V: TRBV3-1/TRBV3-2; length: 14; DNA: TGTGCCAGCAGCCAAGATGGAGGGAACACTGAAGCTTTCTTT; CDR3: CASSQDGGNTEAFF
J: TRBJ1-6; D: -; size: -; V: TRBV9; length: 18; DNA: TGTGCCAGCAGCGTAGGAGAACTGCCCTCATCTGATAATTCACCCCTCCACTTT; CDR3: CASSVGELPSSDNSPLHF
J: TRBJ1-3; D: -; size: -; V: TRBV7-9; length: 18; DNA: TGTGCCAGCAGCTTATGGGGTTCAGGGGCCAGCTCTGGAAACACCATATATTTT; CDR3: CASSLWGSGASSGNTIYF
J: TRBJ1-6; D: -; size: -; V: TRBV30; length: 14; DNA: TGTGCCTGGAGTGTCTGGGGGGGGAATTCACCCTTCCACTTT; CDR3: CAWSVWGGNSPFHF
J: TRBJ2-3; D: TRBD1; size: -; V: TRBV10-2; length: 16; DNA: TGCGCCAGCAGTGAAAGGGGGACAGGGCGGAGGGATACGCAGTATTTT; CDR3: CASSERGTGRRDTQYF
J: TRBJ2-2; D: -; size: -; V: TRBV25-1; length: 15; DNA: TGTGCCAGCAGTGAGCCCAACCGGGAGACCGGGGAGCTGTTTTTT; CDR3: CASSEPNRETGELFF
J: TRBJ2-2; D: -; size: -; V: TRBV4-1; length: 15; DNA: TGCGCCAGCAGCCAAGTACCAGGGCGCACCGGGGAGCTGTTTTTT; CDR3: CASSQVPGRTGELFF